This T cell receptor beta chain was sequenced in a study of T cells in Graves' hyperthyroidism and ophthalmopathy. Study-level findings and limits: Most clonotypes that expanded in the thyroid above 0.001 also showed up in blood.

Comments on this clonotype: The antigen is undetermined.

Trimming shortened V by 2 bases and J by 0 bases, and 10 bases separated the two germline ends. The CDR3 has 15 residues. The germline gives CDR1 SGDLS, CDR2 YYNGEE. Each patient was aged 18 to 65 and had newly diagnosed hyperthyroidism of under 2 months' duration. Template material for amplifying TCR beta CDR3 regions consisted of RNA transcripts. The study used the HTBI primer set for a first-round RT-PCR of the TCR CDR3. TCRdb redid the calling of the multiplex PCR reads with MiXCR, one entry per CDR3 protein. The repertoire has some 760,000 distinct CDR3 sequences, roughly 15% of them found once; the top ten carry roughly 10%.

This TCR was sampled from a woman aged 18-35 years with Graves' hyperthyroidism. Sequenced material: blood. The gene calls are TRBV9 and TRBJ2-3; D may be TRBD1 (5 bases). In DNA form, the CDR3 reads TGTGCCAGCAGCGTTGGACAACATAGCACAGATACGCAGTATTTT. Its translation is CASSVGQHSTDTQYF.